This T cell receptor (beta chain) is from a study of PD-1 blockade in classical Hodgkin lymphoma. Whole-study context: Patients were infused with nivolumab 3 mg/kg every 2 weeks.

Comment on this clone: The target antigen is unknown.

The CDR3 loop spans 13 amino acids. J was trimmed by 6 bases and V by 5 bases; bases with no gene match: 8. The germline gives CDR1 GTSNPN, CDR2 SVGIG (reference sequence). Data came from immunoSEQ multiplex PCR; TCRdb stores just in-frame clones and leaves some out. The sample lists 41,000 or so clones, around 69% occurring once. Study-level findings and limits: Why the repertoires differ is still unclear, perhaps disease activity or prior therapy. The study reported lower baseline TCR diversity in newly diagnosed patients than in healthy donors.

Time point defined: cycle 4 day 1 (C4D1), after about 6 weeks of nivolumab. Patients all relapsed after autologous stem cell transplantation, and there was variation in brentuximab vedotin exposure. The sequence derives from a human donor with classical Hodgkin lymphoma. Specimen: peripheral blood mononuclear cells (PBMCs), collected before the fourth cycle of nivolumab. The chain links TRBV30 to TRBJ1-2, with 8 bases aligning to TRBD1. CDR3 coding DNA: TGTGCCTGGGGCCAAGACAGGGGAAATGGCTACACCTTC. Protein: CAWGQDRGNGYTF. The full variable domain, with the rest looked up from reference TRBV30 and TRBJ1-2, is SQTIHQWPATLVQPVGSPLSLECTVEGTSNPNLYWYRQAAGRGLQLLFYSVGIGQISSEVPQNLSASRPQDRQFILSSKKLLLSDSGFYLCAWGQDRGNGYTFGSGTRLTVV.